The next 5 T cell receptor beta chains were all read from a single sample in a study of regulatory T cells in long-lasting Graves disease (dated by TCRdb to about 2021). The library was obtained by multiplex PCR. Sequencing relied on an Illumina HiSeq 4000. CDR3 regions were amplified by Arm-PCR with iRepertoire HTBI primers to construct TCR beta libraries. TCRdb applied fastp at Q25 and MiXCR to the public reads, then kept only in-frame beta chains. CDR3 protein sequences are deduplicated, and each keeps its most common genes and DNA. The sample includes a few hundred thousand distinct CDR3 sequences, with around 20% observed a single time. The ten largest clones capture 11% to 15% of the sample. The time point label for this specimen denotes: newly diagnosed GD, antithyroid drugs for less than 3 months. For both TCR sequencing and RNA sequencing, RNA was extracted from PBMCs in TRIzol. The source material was peripheral blood mononuclear cells (PBMCs), sampled at new diagnosis, from a patient treated with antithyroid drugs. These TCRs come from a female donor with Graves disease.

This clonotype was recorded many times. The V and J genes are TRBV6-2 or TRBV6-3 and TRBJ2-7, with 13 bases that match TRBD2. The CDR3 spans 15 residues. Germline CDR1 is MNHEY and CDR2 is SVGEGT. With 7 bases clipped from V and 4 bases from J, the junction kept 7 bases outside the gene matches. The CDR3 is CASNPGLAGSYEQYF. The CDR3 nucleotides are TGTGCCAGCAATCCGGGACTAGCGGGAAGTTACGAGCAGTACTTC.

This clonotype has a handful of counts. The chain is built from TRBV27 and TRBJ2-4; 10 nucleotides line up with TRBD1. The CDR3 is made up of 15 amino acids. The junction had 6 bases not matched to a gene; V was cut back by 6 bases and J by 4 bases. Looked up from germline, CDR1 is MNHEY and CDR2 is SMNVEV (reference sequence). The CDR3 spells CASSLLGQGKNIQYF. The CDR3 region has the DNA TGTGCCAGCAGCCTATTGGGACAGGGGAAAAACATTCAGTACTTC.

This clonotype was recorded many times. The V call is TRBV7-6, the J call TRBJ2-7; no firm D call. The CDR3 runs to 16 residues. Germline V gene lookup returns CDR1 SGHVS and CDR2 FNYEAQ. V lost 2 bases and J 0 bases, leaving 14 bases between the germline ends. The CDR3 here is CASSLNPDGASYEQYF. DNA of the CDR3: TGTGCCAGCAGCTTAAACCCTGACGGAGCCTCCTACGAGCAGTACTTC. Full variable domain (rest looked up from reference TRBV7-6 and TRBJ2-7): GAGVSQSPRYKVTKRGQDVALRCDPISGHVSLYWYRQALGQGPEFLTYFNYEAQQDKSGLPNDRFSAERPEGSISTLTIQRTEQRDSAMYRCASSLNPDGASYEQYFGPGTRLTVT.

The rearrangement links TRBV28 to TRBJ2-4; D ambiguous. Trimming stripped 10 bases from V and 7 bases from J, with 14 bases between. The CDR3 is 12 residues long. Germline lookup yields CDR1 MDHEN and CDR2 SYDVKM. The CDR3 sequence is CATAWQMNIQYF. The CDR3 coding sequence is TGTGCCACCGCTTGGCAGATGAACATTCAGTACTTC. The full variable domain, in which reference TRBV28 and TRBJ2-4 provide the parts outside the CDR3, is DVKVTQSSRYLVKRTGEKVFLECVQDMDHENMFWYRQDPGLGLRLIYFSYDVKMKEKGDIPEGYSVSREKKERFSLILESASTNQTSMYLCATAWQMNIQYFGAGTRLSVL.

This clonotype occurred many times. The chain joins TRBV7-9 to TRBJ2-3; no clear D. Trimming removed 1 base from V and 6 bases from J, with 5 bases in between. CDR1 and CDR2 from the germline V gene are SEHNR and FQNEAQ (reference sequence). CDR3 length equals 12 residues. CDR3 sequence reads: CASSLGADTQYF. The DNA of the CDR3 is TGTGCCAGCAGCTTAGGTGCGGATACGCAGTATTTT.